One sample yielded the 23 T cell receptor beta chains listed below, sequenced in a study of type 1 regulatory T cells. One entry per CDR3 protein results from TCRdb running MiXCR on the reads. This sample yields around 19,000 distinct CDR3 sequences, of which about 9.4% are seen a single time; 2.5% to 3% belongs to the top ten. Specimen: CD4+ T cells, either the whole sample or a sorted fraction (not recorded which). The receptors originated from a human donor in good health.

This rearrangement joins TRBV24-1 to TRBJ2-1; 8 nucleotides match TRBD1. Germline values: CDR1 KGHDR, CDR2 SFDVKD. V shed 7 bases, J shed 7 bases, and the junction held 11 bases outside the gene matches. The CDR3 is 15 amino acids. The CDR3 sequence is CATSTTYRGENEQFF. In nucleotides, the CDR3 is TGTGCCACCAGCACGACTTACAGGGGGGAGAATGAGCAGTTCTTC.

Sample share makes this clonotype medium-sized. The chain couples TRBV5-1 to TRBJ2-4, with 9 bases matching TRBD2. V was pared by 1 base and J by 5 bases, with 7 bases of the junction left unmatched. This CDR3 has 16 amino acids. The germline V gene encodes CDR1 SGHRS and CDR2 YFSETQ. The CDR3 here is CASSLRPSGNENIQYF. The CDR3 bases are TGCGCCAGCAGCTTGCGTCCTAGCGGGAATGAAAACATTCAGTACTTC.

This clonotype was detected many times. The rearrangement uses TRBV6-2 or TRBV6-3 and TRBJ2-1; no reliable D call. Trimming left V 7 bases short and J 7 bases short, with 11 bases between. The CDR3 totals 12 residues. Germline loops: CDR1 MNHEY, CDR2 SVGEGT. CDR3 loop: CASTPNRNEQFF. CDR3 nucleotides: TGTGCCAGCACGCCGAACCGGAATGAGCAGTTCTTC.

The chain has TRBV14 and TRBJ2-1, with D perhaps TRBD1 (5 bases). This CDR3 is 16 amino acids long. Trimming took off 3 bases at V and 0 bases at J, with 12 bases between the two ends. Germline values: CDR1 SGHDN, CDR2 FVKESK. The CDR3 is CASSHGPGRSYNEQFF. As DNA, the CDR3 is TGTGCCAGCAGCCATGGGCCAGGGCGCTCCTACAATGAGCAGTTCTTC.

The sample holds a few counts of this clonotype. The chain couples TRBV20-1 to TRBJ2-1; no definite D call. The germline V gene encodes CDR1 DFQATT and CDR2 SNEGSKA (reference sequence). The V end was cut by 1 base, the J end by 5 bases, with 6 bases between. This CDR3 contains 12 residues. CDR3: CSARGLNNEQFF. The DNA for the CDR3 is TGCAGTGCTAGAGGCCTAAACAATGAGCAGTTCTTC.

This clonotype showed up many times. This chain joins TRBV10-3 and TRBJ2-2; the D gene is possibly TRBD2 (6 bases). The ends were cut back, 2 bases at V and 6 bases at J, with 13 bases in the middle. CDR3 length: 15 amino acids. Germline values: CDR1 ENHRY, CDR2 SYGVKD. CDR3 loop: CAISEGGIFAGELFF. CDR3 DNA: TGTGCCATCAGTGAGGGAGGGATATTCGCCGGGGAGCTGTTTTTT.

By sample share, this clonotype is medium-sized. The V and J genes are TRBV6-6 and TRBJ2-1; a possible D gene is TRBD2 (6 bases). The CDR3 runs to 17 residues. Trimming took 0 bases from V and 2 from J, leaving 14 bases between them. The germline V gene encodes CDR1 MNHNY and CDR2 SVGAGI (reference sequence). The CDR3 sequence: CASSYSDTSLAYNEQFF. Written as DNA, the CDR3 is TGTGCCAGCAGTTACTCCGATACTAGCTTAGCCTACAATGAGCAGTTCTTC.

The table lists this clonotype with a few counts. The J gene is TRBJ2-3, the V gene TRBV7-9; D might be TRBD2 (5 bases). V was pared by 5 bases and J by 4 bases, with 16 bases between. The CDR3 is made up of 15 amino acids. Germline CDR1 is SEHNR and CDR2 is FQNEAQ (reference sequence). CDR3: CASSPSFPVADTQYF. CDR3 bases: TGTGCCAGCAGCCCTAGCTTTCCGGTGGCAGATACGCAGTATTTT.

This clonotype turned up a few times. The chain uses TRBV7-2 and TRBJ2-7; TRBD1 aligns across 9 bases. Germline values: CDR1 SGHTA, CDR2 FQGNSA. The CDR3 covers 14 residues. Trimming at V came to 5 bases and at J to 5 bases, leaving 7 bases not matched to a gene. The CDR3 DNA is TGTGCCAGCAGCACGGGACAGGGTGGTAACGAGCAGTACTTC. Amino acids: CASSTGQGGNEQYF.

The table lists this clonotype with a few counts. The chain uses TRBV29-1 and TRBJ2-7, with unresolved D. The germline V gene encodes CDR1 SQVTM and CDR2 ANQGSEA. Between the trimmed V and J ends, which lost 7 bases and 0 bases, there was a span of 10 bases. The CDR3 loop spans 12 amino acids. The CDR3: CSAVQSSYEQYF. The DNA for the CDR3 is TGCAGCGCCGTACAGAGCTCCTACGAGCAGTACTTC.

This clonotype was recorded a few times. This chain uses TRBV5-1 with TRBJ2-4; D remains ambiguous. The V gene's germline CDR1 is SGHRS and CDR2 YFSETQ. V shed 0 bases and J shed 5 bases, with 9 bases lying between them. The CDR3 runs to 14 residues. CDR3 protein: CASSLGLGQNIQYF. The CDR3 DNA sequence: TGCGCCAGCAGCTTGGGGCTAGGTCAAAACATTCAGTACTTC.

This clonotype was found many times. The CDR3, as DNA: TGTGCCAGCAGCACCCTAGCGGGAGGGACAACCTACGAGCAGTACTTC. Protein product: CASSTLAGGTTYEQYF. V is TRBV5-5 and J is TRBJ2-7, with 12 nucleotides matching TRBD2. The germline gives CDR1 SGHKS, CDR2 YYEKEE (reference sequence). The ends lost 4 bases at V and 2 bases at J; junction bases unmatched: 7. CDR3 length: 16 residues.

This clonotype was observed many times. The rearrangement links TRBV27 to TRBJ2-1; TRBD2 matches at 9 bases. Germline loops: CDR1 MNHEY, CDR2 SMNVEV (reference sequence). The CDR3 spans 15 residues. The V segment lost 5 bases and the J segment 7 bases; nucleotides outside the gene matches: 9. CDR3 residues: CASSQDSGSWNEQFF. The DNA of the CDR3 is TGTGCCAGCAGTCAGGATAGCGGGAGCTGGAATGAGCAGTTCTTC.

This clonotype was counted at least ten times. The CDR3 here is CASSSAGEVYEQYF. CDR3 in DNA: TGTGCCAGCAGCTCCGCGGGAGAGGTCTACGAGCAGTACTTC. The chain is built from TRBV7-9 and TRBJ2-7; 7 nucleotides line up with TRBD2. CDR1 and CDR2 (germline): SEHNR, FQNEAQ (reference sequence). This CDR3 is 14 amino acids long. The V and J ends lost 4 bases and 3 bases, in that order; junction bases with no gene match: 6.

Details on this clonotype: A single base separates this from a much larger clone, so it may be a read error. This chain joins TRBV28 and TRBJ2-2, with no clear D. CDR1 and CDR2 from the germline V gene are MDHEN and SYDVKM. There are 13 residues in the CDR3. Deletions cut 6 bases from V and 3 bases from J, with 8 bases between. CDR3 bases: TGTGCCAGCAGCGGACGAGACACCGGGGAGCTGTTTTTT. It codes for CASSGRDTGELFF.

This clonotype appeared many times. The chain couples TRBV25-1 to TRBJ2-1, with TRBD2 matching over 8 bases. The germline V gene encodes CDR1 MGHDK and CDR2 SYGVNS. The CDR3 is made up of 18 amino acids. J lost 5 bases, V lost 10 bases, and 22 bases had no gene match. DNA of the CDR3: TGTGCCACCCATGAGGACCCTCCGCGGGAGGCCAACAACAATGAGCAGTTCTTC. The encoded protein is CATHEDPPREANNNEQFF.

In this sample, this clonotype turned up many times. The chain combines TRBV9 with TRBJ2-3; 11 nucleotides agree with TRBD2. The ends lost 0 bases at V and 0 bases at J; junction bases unmatched: 0. The CDR3 contains 16 residues. The germline gives CDR1 SGDLS, CDR2 YYNGEE. Here the CDR3 DNA reads TGTGCCAGCAGCGTAGGGACTAGCGGGAGCACAGATACGCAGTATTTT. It codes for CASSVGTSGSTDTQYF.

This clonotype was observed at least ten times. The chain carries TRBV12-3 or TRBV12-4 and TRBJ2-2; either TRBD1 or TRBD2 may fit D (5 bases each). Trimming removed 5 bases from V and 1 base from J, with 11 bases in between. The CDR3 totals 15 residues. The CDR3 DNA sequence: TGTGCCAGCAGTCGTGGGGGTCAGAACACCGGGGAGCTGTTTTTT. Protein: CASSRGGQNTGELFF.

The V and J genes are TRBV7-2 and TRBJ2-1, with 8 bases that match TRBD2. V shed 3 bases and J 10 bases; nucleotides not matched to a gene: 8. This CDR3 contains 14 residues. Germline CDR1 is SGHTA and CDR2 is FQGNSA. The CDR3 reads CASSLGTRSREQFF. The CDR3 nucleotides read TGTGCCAGCAGCTTGGGGACTAGATCACGCGAGCAGTTCTTC.

This clonotype was observed a handful of times. The gene calls are TRBV7-9 and TRBJ2-7; no firm D call. The length of the CDR3 is 12 residues. V lost 6 bases to trimming and J lost 5 bases, with 11 bases between them. CDR1 SEHNR and CDR2 FQNEAQ come from the germline V gene (reference sequence). CDR3 sequence reads: CASSRSAHEQYF. DNA of the CDR3: TGTGCCAGCAGTCGAAGCGCCCACGAGCAGTACTTC.

This sequence joins TRBV7-2 and TRBJ2-4; D is unclear. The CDR3 runs 15 residues. Trimming took off 4 bases at V and 2 bases at J, with 12 bases between the two ends. Germline assignment: CDR1 SGHTA and CDR2 FQGNSA. The CDR3 loop is CASSSAGATKNIQYF. CDR3 in DNA: TGTGCCAGCAGCTCTGCTGGCGCAACCAAAAACATTCAGTACTTC.

This clonotype was counted between two and nine times. The chain uses TRBV7-3 and TRBJ2-5, with D perhaps assigned TRBD1 or TRBD2 (6 bases each). The V gene lost 2 bases and the J gene lost 4 bases, with 14 bases spanning the gap. The germline gives CDR1 SGHTA, CDR2 FQGTGA. The CDR3 loop spans 15 amino acids. CDR3 in DNA: TGTGCCAGCAGCTTAGGGGGGCGGGAAGGAGAGACCCAGTACTTC. This codes for CASSLGGREGETQYF. The full variable domain, its missing parts supplied by reference TRBV7-3 and TRBJ2-5, is GAGVSQTPSNKVTEKGKYVELRCDPISGHTALYWYRQSLGQGPEFLIYFQGTGAADDSGLPNDRFFAVRPEGSVSTLKIQRTERGDSAVYLCASSLGGREGETQYFGPGTRLLVL.

Points on this clonotype: This may arise from a read error, as a much more abundant clone is one base away. This chain joins TRBV7-8 and TRBJ1-1; no clear D. The CDR3 sequence is 13 residues long. Looked up from germline, CDR1 is SGHVS and CDR2 is FQNEAQ. CDR3 DNA sequence: TGTGCCAACAGCTCCGGGTCTTCCCGGCGAGCTTTCTTT. It encodes CANSSGSSRRAFF.